Listed here are 3 T cell receptor beta chains from one sample, sequenced in a study of T cells in Graves' hyperthyroidism and ophthalmopathy. Template material for amplifying TCR beta CDR3 regions consisted of RNA transcripts. With the HTBI primer set, the TCR CDR3 went through a first round of RT-PCR. Via MiXCR, TCRdb re-called the multiplex PCR reads, giving one row per CDR3 protein. The repertoire includes 650,000 to 750,000 distinct CDR3 sequences, roughly 15% of them detected once, and 10% to 13% sits in the top ten. The material sequenced was blood. These receptors were collected from a woman between 18 and 29 years old with Graves' hyperthyroidism.

This clonotype has a count of ten or more. The chain couples TRBV24-1 to TRBJ2-1; D is uncertain. V was cut by 4 bases and J by 0 bases, with 9 bases left in between. CDR1 and CDR2 from the germline V gene are KGHDR and SFDVKD. The CDR3 runs 15 residues. The CDR3, as DNA: TGTGCCACCAGTGACATCCCTAGCTCCTACAATGAGCAGTTCTTC. This translates into CATSDIPSSYNEQFF.

This clonotype was detected ten times or more. One end of the junction varies from germline; a read error may be responsible. V and J are TRBV20-1 and TRBJ1-1, with D hard to call. From germline, CDR1 is DFQATT and CDR2 SNEGSKA (reference sequence). The CDR3 is made up of 8 amino acids. The CDR3 spells CSASERIF. The CDR3 coding sequence is TGCAGTGCTAGTGAACGGATCTTT.

This clonotype was counted at least ten times. The rearrangement links TRBV30 to TRBJ2-7; TRBD1 agrees at 8 bases. Per germline, CDR1 GTSNPN and CDR2 SVGIG (reference sequence). The CDR3 sequence is 12 residues long. V lost 3 bases, J lost 5 bases, and 3 bases stayed unmatched. CDR3 DNA: TGTGCCTGGAGCCGACAGGGGAACGAGCAGTACTTC. Residues: CAWSRQGNEQYF.